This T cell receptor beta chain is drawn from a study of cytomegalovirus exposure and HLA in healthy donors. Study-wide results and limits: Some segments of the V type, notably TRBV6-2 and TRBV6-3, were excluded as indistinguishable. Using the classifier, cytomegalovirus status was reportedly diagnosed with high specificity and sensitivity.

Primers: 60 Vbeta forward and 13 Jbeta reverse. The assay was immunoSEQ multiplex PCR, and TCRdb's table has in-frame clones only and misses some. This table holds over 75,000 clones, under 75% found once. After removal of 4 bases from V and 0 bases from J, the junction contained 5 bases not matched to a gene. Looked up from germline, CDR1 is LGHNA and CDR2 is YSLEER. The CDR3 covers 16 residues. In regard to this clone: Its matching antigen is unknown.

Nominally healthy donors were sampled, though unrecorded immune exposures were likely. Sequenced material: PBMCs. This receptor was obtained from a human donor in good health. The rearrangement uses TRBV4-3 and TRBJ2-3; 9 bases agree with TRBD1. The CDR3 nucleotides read TGCGCCAGCAGCCCCTCGACAGGGGGAAGCACAGATACGCAGTATTTT. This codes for CASSPSTGGSTDTQYF.